These 31 T cell receptor beta chains were sequenced from one sample in a study of CD8 T cells in ankylosing spondylitis. TCRdb itself ran the 5' RACE reads through MiXCR, one entry per CDR3 protein. The table records about 360,000 distinct CDR3 sequences, roughly 20% of them present only once. Sequenced sample: blood, either unsorted or a sorted T cell fraction (not recorded which). These receptors were taken from a male donor with ankylosing spondylitis or in good health (not recorded which).

The table lists this clonotype with a few counts. The chain has TRBV12-3 or TRBV12-4 and TRBJ1-2; D perhaps matches TRBD1 (5 bases). V was cut by 2 bases and J by 4 bases, with 11 bases left in between. There are 14 residues in the CDR3. Here the CDR3 DNA reads TGTGCCAGCAGTTTAATAGACAGTTTCTATGGCTACACCTTC. Protein sequence: CASSLIDSFYGYTF.

This chain joins TRBV5-1 and TRBJ1-5; D is possibly TRBD1 (6 bases). Germline CDR1 SGHRS, CDR2 YFSETQ. V was pared by 1 base and J by 3 bases, with 11 bases between. There are 15 residues in the CDR3. CDR3 sequence: CASSLSWDNNQPQHF. Here the CDR3 DNA reads TGCGCCAGCAGCTTGAGTTGGGACAACAATCAGCCCCAGCATTTT.

The sample holds a few counts of this clonotype. The chain carries TRBV12-3 or TRBV12-4 and TRBJ1-1; a possible D gene is TRBD1 (6 bases). The CDR3 spans 13 residues. With 4 bases removed from V and 5 bases from J, the gap between germline ends came to 11 bases. CDR3 in DNA: TGTGCCAGCAGTTCCACAGGGATGACTGAAGCTTTCTTT. It yields the protein CASSSTGMTEAFF.

Only a few counts were recorded for this clonotype. The chain employs TRBV6-5 and TRBJ1-5; D not certain. Germline CDR1 is MNHEY and CDR2 is SVGAGI. The ends were cut back, 2 bases at V and 0 bases at J, with 5 bases in the middle. CDR3 length: 14 amino acids. CDR3 nucleotide sequence: TGTGCCAGCAGTTACGGAGATAGCAATCAGCCCCAGCATTTT. Amino acids: CASSYGDSNQPQHF.

The chain recombines TRBV6-1 with TRBJ2-6, with 7 bases fitting TRBD1. Germline assignment: CDR1 MNHNS and CDR2 SASEGT. Trimming took 6 bases from V and 0 from J; bases not matched to a gene: 2. CDR3 length: 15 residues. The CDR3 DNA reads as TGTGCCAGCAGCGACAGGGTCTCTGGGGCCAACGTCCTGACTTTC. It specifies CASSDRVSGANVLTF.

This clonotype appeared a few times. The rearrangement joins TRBV12-3 or TRBV12-4 to TRBJ2-7; TRBD2 is a possible D gene (6 bases). V was trimmed by 4 bases and J by 0 bases, leaving 10 bases between them. This CDR3 contains 14 residues. CDR3 nucleotides: TGTGCCAGCAGTTCAGGACTATTCTCCTACGAGCAGTACTTC. Its protein product is CASSSGLFSYEQYF.

This chain connects TRBV28 to TRBJ2-2; 8 bases are shared with TRBD1. The length of the CDR3 is 15 residues. V lost 3 bases and J lost 5; bases outside the gene matches: 5. Germline CDR1 is MDHEN and CDR2 is SYDVKM. The CDR3 DNA reads TGTGCCAGCAGTTTCAGGGGGCCTCGGACCGGGGAGCTGTTTTTT. This encodes CASSFRGPRTGELFF.

This clonotype has just a few counts. The chain uses TRBV24-1 and TRBJ2-1; the D is unclear. The CDR3 sequence is 16 residues long. CDR1 is KGHDR and CDR2 is SFDVKD in the germline V gene. Trimming took off 0 bases at V and 0 bases at J, with 8 bases between the two ends. CDR3 DNA sequence: TGTGCCACCAGTGATTTGCGGCCCGGCTCCTACAATGAGCAGTTCTTC. Its translation: CATSDLRPGSYNEQFF.

The V call is TRBV2, the J call TRBJ2-3; 8 nucleotides align to TRBD2. CDR3 length: 17 amino acids. Germline V CDR1 and CDR2: SNHLY, FYNNEI. V was clipped by 1 base and J by 3 bases; unmatched bases: 9. The CDR3 DNA reads TGTGCCAGCAGTGAAGACGGTACGGGGGGGCCGACAGATACGCAGTATTTT. This gives the protein CASSEDGTGGPTDTQYF.

This chain links TRBV6-5 with TRBJ2-5; tentatively, D is TRBD1 (5 bases). Trimming stripped 1 base from V and 7 bases from J, with 13 bases between. The CDR3 has 14 residues. The germline CDR1 and CDR2 sequences are MNHEY and SVGAGI. The CDR3 bases are TGTGCCAGCAGTTACTTGCAGGGTGGCCGGACCCAGTACTTC. Protein product: CASSYLQGGRTQYF.

The table lists this clonotype with a few counts. V and J are TRBV10-1 and TRBJ1-1; possible D gene TRBD1, 5 bases. Between the trimmed V and J ends, which lost 3 bases and 5 bases, there was a span of 16 bases. Germline assignment: CDR1 WNHNN and CDR2 SYGVQD (reference sequence). The CDR3 is 15 amino acids. The chain's CDR3 is CASSDAGAIGTEAFF. CDR3 nucleotide sequence: TGCGCCAGCAGTGACGCCGGGGCAATAGGGACTGAAGCTTTCTTT.

CDR3 residues: CASSPGLASNSYEQYF. Here the CDR3 DNA reads TGTGCCAGCAGCCCAGGACTAGCCTCAAACTCCTACGAGCAGTACTTC. V is TRBV7-8 and J is TRBJ2-7; 8 bases fit TRBD2. The J segment lost 0 bases and the V segment lost 5 bases, leaving 9 bases of the junction unmatched. Germline assignment: CDR1 SGHVS and CDR2 FQNEAQ. This CDR3 has 16 residues.

In its sample, this clonotype was seen a few times. At one end, the junction sequence differs from germline, possibly due to a read error. The genes are TRBV7-7 and TRBJ2-6; D is uncertain. Germline-derived CDR1 and CDR2 are SSHAT and FNYEAQ (reference sequence). CDR3 size: 14 residues. The CDR3 DNA follows: TGTGCTAGCAGCTTAACCCCTGGGGCCAACGTCCTGACTTTC. This sequence encodes CASSLTPGANVLTF.

This clonotype was counted only a few times. This rearrangement joins TRBV6-1 to TRBJ1-2; tentatively, D is TRBD1 (5 bases). Per germline, CDR1 MNHNS and CDR2 SASEGT. CDR3 length equals 14 residues. Trimming took off 5 bases at V and 4 bases at J, with 14 bases between the two ends. CDR3: CASSTTALSYGYTF. As DNA, the CDR3 is TGTGCCAGCAGTACGACAGCCCTTAGCTATGGCTACACCTTC.

This clonotype was observed a few times. CDR3 bases: TGTGCCAGCAGCTTACCCGGGGTGGCCTACGAGCAGTACTTC. Its translation is CASSLPGVAYEQYF. The V call is TRBV7-9, the J call TRBJ2-7; a weak D match, TRBD2 (5 bases). V was cut by 2 bases and J by 2 bases, with 10 bases left in between. The CDR3 length is 14 residues. Germline V lookup: CDR1 SEHNR, CDR2 FQNEAQ (reference sequence).

Comments on this clonotype: An end of the junction does not agree with germline; a read error may underlie this. CDR3 sequence reads: CASGEDRRSYGYTF. CDR3 DNA sequence: TGTGCCAGCGGTGAGGACAGGCGATCCTATGGCTACACCTTC. The J gene is TRBJ1-2, the V gene TRBV2; TRBD1 aligns across 7 bases. This CDR3 contains 14 residues. The germline V gene encodes CDR1 SNHLY and CDR2 FYNNEI.

This clonotype was picked up a small number of times. V and J are TRBV12-3 or TRBV12-4 and TRBJ2-3; 8 nucleotides agree with TRBD1. V gave up 6 bases and J gave up 1 base; unmatched junction bases: 6. The CDR3 sequence is 15 residues long. This CDR3 reads CASSPGGVGTDTQYF. CDR3 nucleotides: TGTGCCAGCAGCCCAGGGGGCGTAGGCACAGATACGCAGTATTTT.

V and J are TRBV6-4 and TRBJ2-1; 11 nucleotides agree with TRBD2. CDR3 length: 15 amino acids. Trimming took 6 bases from V and 6 from J; bases not matched to a gene: 7. Germline values: CDR1 MRHNA, CDR2 SNTAGT. The CDR3 loop is CASSPTSGDSNEQFF. CDR3 sequence (DNA): TGTGCCAGCAGCCCGACTAGCGGGGACTCCAATGAGCAGTTCTTC.

Only one count was recorded for this clonotype. J is TRBJ2-7 and V is TRBV28; 7 bases match TRBD1. The CDR3 is made up of 16 amino acids. The ends lost 4 bases at V and 0 bases at J; junction bases unmatched: 9. Germline CDR1 and CDR2: MDHEN and SYDVKM. CDR3 loop: CASSSPDRASSYEQYF. The CDR3 DNA reads as TGTGCCAGCAGTTCACCAGACAGGGCCTCCTCCTACGAGCAGTACTTC.

This clonotype occurred a few times. This rearrangement joins TRBV15 to TRBJ2-7; 7 positions match TRBD1. The CDR3 runs 16 residues. CDR1 is LNHNV, CDR2 YYDKDF, per germline (reference sequence). V shed 2 bases, J shed 4 bases, and the junction held 11 bases outside the gene matches. The CDR3 DNA reads TGTGCCACCAGCAGATTGGAGACAGGGAACTTGTACGAGCAGTACTTC. Translation: CATSRLETGNLYEQYF.

This clonotype was detected many times. V and J are TRBV11-2 and TRBJ2-7; 7 bases align to TRBD1. The CDR3 length is 14 residues. Trimming cost V 1 base and J 2 bases; bases outside gene matches: 2. Germline lookup yields CDR1 SGHAT and CDR2 FQNNGV. The CDR3 coding sequence is TGTGCCAGCAGCTTAGGGGGACAGACCTACGAGCAGTACTTC. The encoded protein is CASSLGGQTYEQYF.

The rearrangement joins TRBV24-1 to TRBJ2-1; tentatively, D is TRBD1 (6 bases). The CDR3 totals 16 residues. The germline V gene encodes CDR1 KGHDR and CDR2 SFDVKD. Trimming left V 3 bases short and J 1 base short, with 12 bases between. DNA for the CDR3: TGTGCCACCAGTGATCCTCGGACAGCTTCCTACAATGAGCAGTTCTTC. It specifies CATSDPRTASYNEQFF.

The sample holds a few counts of this clonotype. The chain joins TRBV12-3 or TRBV12-4 to TRBJ2-7; no definite D call. V lost 4 bases to trimming and J lost 2 bases, with 9 bases between them. There are 13 residues in the CDR3. The CDR3 reads CASSWGGAYEQYF. As DNA, the CDR3 is TGTGCCAGCAGTTGGGGTGGCGCCTACGAGCAGTACTTC.

The rearrangement links TRBV7-2 to TRBJ2-3, with D maybe TRBD2 (6 bases). In germline, CDR1 is SGHTA, CDR2 FQGNSA. The CDR3 consists of 15 residues. Trimming pared 1 base from V and 1 base from J, leaving 9 bases between. CDR3 in DNA: TGTGCCAGCAGCTTAGTCTGGGGGGGCACAGATACGCAGTATTTT. It translates to CASSLVWGGTDTQYF.

J is TRBJ2-5 and V is TRBV2, with D tentatively TRBD2 (5 bases). V was cut by 7 bases and J by 0 bases, with 9 bases left in between. The CDR3 covers 13 residues. CDR1 and CDR2 (germline): SNHLY, FYNNEI. CDR3 nucleotides: TGTGCCAGCAAGAGGCGGGACCAAGAGACCCAGTACTTC. The encoded protein is CASKRRDQETQYF.

This clonotype was detected only a few times. This rearrangement joins TRBV11-2 to TRBJ2-3; D remains unclear. This CDR3 has 13 amino acids. Trimming stripped 4 bases from V and 5 bases from J, with 10 bases between. Germline V gives CDR1 SGHAT, CDR2 FQNNGV. CDR3 in amino acids: CASSSELGDTQYF. The DNA of the CDR3 is TGTGCCAGCAGCTCCGAACTCGGAGATACGCAGTATTTT.

This clonotype has more than one count but fewer than ten. The chain has TRBV12-3 or TRBV12-4 and TRBJ2-7; 7 nucleotides align to TRBD2. This CDR3 is built from 14 residues. V dropped 6 bases and J dropped 3; count of bases not matched to a gene: 8. The CDR3 bases are TGTGCCAGCAGCCCAGACCCGGGAGGCTACGAGCAGTACTTC. It specifies CASSPDPGGYEQYF.

This clonotype was seen a few times. The chain couples TRBV3-1 to TRBJ1-3; tentative D call: TRBD1 (5 bases). Trimming removed 4 bases at V and 0 bases at J, with 7 bases between. The V gene's germline CDR1 is LGHDT and CDR2 YNNKEL (reference sequence). The CDR3 contains 14 residues. The CDR3 DNA follows: TGTGCCAGCAGCCGACAGTACTCTGGAAACACCATATATTTT. It codes for CASSRQYSGNTIYF.

The J gene is TRBJ2-3, the V gene TRBV12-3 or TRBV12-4; no clear D gene. Trimming cost V 8 bases and J 5 bases, with 14 bases left between them. The CDR3 is 13 residues long. CDR3 protein: CASRTAHGDTQYF. The CDR3 coding sequence is TGTGCCAGCCGAACTGCGCACGGAGATACGCAGTATTTT.

This clonotype has just a few counts. The gene calls are TRBV12-3 or TRBV12-4 and TRBJ2-7; D might be TRBD1 (6 bases). This CDR3 contains 14 residues. The ends were cut back, 1 base at V and 5 bases at J, with 12 bases in the middle. CDR3 amino acids: CASSLVADSHEQYF. CDR3 in DNA: TGTGCCAGCAGTTTAGTCGCGGACAGCCACGAGCAGTACTTC.

This clonotype was counted only a few times. The V and J genes are TRBV7-9 and TRBJ1-2; D perhaps matches TRBD1 (6 bases). The ends were cut back, 5 bases at V and 3 bases at J, with 10 bases in the middle. This CDR3 contains 13 residues. Germline CDR1 SEHNR, CDR2 FQNEAQ (reference sequence). The CDR3 reads CASSMGQDYGYTF. The CDR3 region has the DNA TGTGCCAGCAGCATGGGACAAGACTATGGCTACACCTTC.